The rows below give T cell receptor beta chains drawn from one sample of a study of cytomegalovirus exposure and HLA in healthy donors. Profiled with immunoSEQ multiplex PCR; TCRdb holds only in-frame clones, not every one. This sample has over 75,000 clones; about 80% occur once, and the top ten carry 16%. The specimen was PBMCs. The receptor source for this set is a man in his sixties in good health and CMV-seropositive. Each CDR3 is given with its conserved first and last residue. D genes are given only for firm matches. The size field is filled for only some rows; it gives once, few, many or a size class.

d_call,clone_size,v_call,j_call,cdr3_nt,cdr3_aa
-,-,TRBV7-8,TRBJ1-4,TGTGCCAGCAGCTTAGGAGGAGGGATATGGGAAAAACTGTTTTTT,CASSLGGGIWEKLFF
TRBD2,-,TRBV4-2,TRBJ2-5,TGTGCCAGCAGCCAAGATCGGCTAGCGGGGGGAGAGACCCAGTACTTC,CASSQDRLAGGETQYF
-,-,TRBV7-8,TRBJ2-4,TGTGCCAGCAGCTCTGGACAGAACATTCAGTACTTC,CASSSGQNIQYF
TRBD2,-,TRBV5-1,TRBJ2-3,TGCGCCAGCAGCTTGGGGTCGGTGCGGGGGGCTCGGAACACAGATACGCAGTATTTT,CASSLGSVRGARNTDTQYF
TRBD1,-,TRBV29-1,TRBJ2-7,TGCAGCGTTGAAGAAGGGACAGGGACCTACGAGCAGTACTTC,CSVEEGTGTYEQYF
-,-,TRBV5-4,TRBJ1-1,TGTGCCAGCAGCAATAAGGGGGGGACGAACACTGAAGCTTTCTTT,CASSNKGGTNTEAFF
TRBD1,-,TRBV19,TRBJ2-7,TGTGCCAGTAGAGAAACCGGGACAGGTTCCTACGAGCAGTACTTC,CASRETGTGSYEQYF
TRBD2,-,TRBV2,TRBJ2-3,TGTGCCAGCAGTCGGACTAGCGGGGGGCTGGTTACGCAGTATTTT,CASSRTSGGLVTQYF
TRBD1,-,TRBV7-9,TRBJ2-6,TGTGCCAGCAGGGGACAGGGTCTTGGGGCCAACGTCCTGACTTTC,CASRGQGLGANVLTF
TRBD1,-,TRBV15,TRBJ2-1,TGTGCCACCAGCAGAGATCCCTTCAGGGGGAATGAGCAGTTCTTC,CATSRDPFRGNEQFF
-,-,TRBV7-9,TRBJ2-5,TGTGCCAGCAGCTCTTACGGTGGACAGATCCAAGAGACCCAGTACTTC,CASSSYGGQIQETQYF
-,-,TRBV6-1,TRBJ1-1,TGTGCCAGCAGTGAAATCAGAGGATTCGCGGCTTTCTTT,CASSEIRGFAAFF
TRBD1,-,TRBV5-1,TRBJ2-2,TGCGCCAGCAGCCCGGACAGGGGATCGGTCCCCGGGGAGCTGTTTTTT,CASSPDRGSVPGELFF
-,-,TRBV27,TRBJ2-7,TGTGCCAGCAGATTCACCGGGGTCTACGAGCAGTACTTC,CASRFTGVYEQYF
-,-,TRBV5-4,TRBJ1-2,TGTGCCAGCAGCTTGGACAGGGTCTATGGCTACACCTTC,CASSLDRVYGYTF
TRBD2,-,TRBV9,TRBJ2-3,TGTGCCAGCAGCGGGGAGGGAGATACGCAGTATTTT,CASSGEGDTQYF
TRBD2,-,TRBV5-4,TRBJ2-1,TGTGCCAGCAGCTCGGCTAGCGGGGGGGCCGGTTACAATGAGCAGTTCTTC,CASSSASGGAGYNEQFF
TRBD2,-,TRBV5-1,TRBJ2-3,TGCGCCAGCAGCAACTACGGGGGGAGCAAAGATACGCAGTATTTT,CASSNYGGSKDTQYF
-,-,TRBV7-7,TRBJ2-3,TGTGCTAGCAGCCCCAATCCGGCGGTTACAGATACGCAGTATTTT,CASSPNPAVTDTQYF
-,few,TRBV12-5,TRBJ1-1,TGTGCTAGTGGTCACCGGAGGGGCACTGAAGCTTTCTTT,CASGHRRGTEAFF
-,few,TRBV6-5,TRBJ2-7,TGTGCCAGCAGTTCATTCAGGGGCGGCGAGCAGTACTTC,CASSSFRGGEQYF
TRBD1,-,TRBV7-6,TRBJ2-2,TGTGCCAGCGGGACAGGGCTAACCGGGGAGCTGTTTTTT,CASGTGLTGELFF
-,-,TRBV9,TRBJ2-6,TGTGCCAGCAGCGTAGCCCAGGCTGGGGGGGCAACTGGGGCCAACGTCCTGACTTTC,CASSVAQAGGATGANVLTF
TRBD1,-,TRBV10-1,TRBJ2-3,TGCGCCAGCAGTGCCCGAAAGGACAGGGGGCCCCATACGCAGTATTTT,CASSARKDRGPHTQYF
-,-,TRBV5-6,TRBJ1-4,TGTGCCAGCAGCCGTAGGACCGGGATCGCAACTAATGAAAAACTGTTTTTT,CASSRRTGIATNEKLFF
-,once,TRBV9,TRBJ2-7,TGTGCCAGCAGCGTAGACTTTACCCCGATCTACGAGCAGTACTTC,CASSVDFTPIYEQYF
TRBD2,few,TRBV7-8,TRBJ2-2,TGTGCCAGCAGCTTAGAAGCGGGGGGGCCTCGGAACACCGGGGAGCTGTTTTTT,CASSLEAGGPRNTGELFF
TRBD1,-,TRBV5-6,TRBJ1-2,TGTGCCAGCAGCCCCGCGACAGGGCGGTTTAACTATGGCTACACCTTC,CASSPATGRFNYGYTF
TRBD1,-,TRBV5-6,TRBJ2-5,TGTGCCAGCAGCCTCCTCCCTGGGACAGGGTCTCGGCAAGAGACCCAGTACTTC,CASSLLPGTGSRQETQYF
-,-,TRBV28,TRBJ2-5,TGTGCCAGCAGTTCTAACGAAGAGACCCAGTACTTC,CASSSNEETQYF
-,-,TRBV5-4,TRBJ1-6,TGTGCCAGCAGCTTAACAACCGATAATTCACCCCTCCACTTT,CASSLTTDNSPLHF
TRBD1,-,TRBV7-6,TRBJ2-7,TGTGCCAGCAGCCCGGGACAGGGCTCTTCCTACGAGCAGTACTTC,CASSPGQGSSYEQYF
TRBD1,-,TRBV7-2,TRBJ1-5,TGTGCCAGCAGCTTAGCCGGGACAGGGGGCGCCGGCAATCAGCCCCAGCATTTT,CASSLAGTGGAGNQPQHF
TRBD1,-,TRBV7-6,TRBJ2-5,TGTGCCAGCAGCTTCGGGACAGGGGACGAAGAGACCCAGTACTTC,CASSFGTGDEETQYF
-,-,TRBV6-1,TRBJ2-7,TGTGCCAGCACCTCCTCGCCAGGCTACGAGCAGTACTTC,CASTSSPGYEQYF
TRBD1,-,TRBV4-3,TRBJ2-1,TGCGCCAGCAGCCAACGACAGGGACCTTACAATGAGCAGTTCTTC,CASSQRQGPYNEQFF
TRBD2,few,TRBV6-6,TRBJ2-2,TGTGCCAGCATCTTAGCGGGGGGGGACACCGGGGAGCTGTTTTTT,CASILAGGDTGELFF
-,-,TRBV6-6,TRBJ1-1,TGTGCCAGCAGCCTGCAGGGGCGAAACACTGAAGCTTTCTTT,CASSLQGRNTEAFF
-,few,TRBV7-9,TRBJ1-1,TGTGCCAGCAGCTTATTTACAGTTGAAGCTTTCTTT,CASSLFTVEAFF
TRBD2,-,TRBV19,TRBJ2-1,TGTGCCAGTAGTCCCCTTTTACTAGCGGGGGGGAATGAGCAGTTCTTC,CASSPLLLAGGNEQFF
TRBD2,-,TRBV7-9,TRBJ2-3,TGTGCCAGCAGCTTAGCGCAAGGACTAGCGGTTACAGATACGCAGTATTTT,CASSLAQGLAVTDTQYF
-,-,TRBV28,TRBJ1-6,TGTGCCAGCAGTTTGGGGGACACCGTCTATAATTCACCCCTCCACTTT,CASSLGDTVYNSPLHF
-,-,TRBV5-1,TRBJ2-2,TGCGCCAGCAGGCCGACTACCGGCGGCGGGGAGCTGTTTTTT,CASRPTTGGGELFF
-,once,TRBV7-2,TRBJ2-7,TGTGCCAGCAGCTTAGCACAGGTTTATTACGAGCAGTACTTC,CASSLAQVYYEQYF
TRBD1,-,TRBV5-1,TRBJ2-5,TGCGCCAGCAGCTTGGCCGGACAGGGACCCCAAGAGACCCAGCACTTC,CASSLAGQGPQETQHF
-,-,TRBV10-3,TRBJ2-4,TGTGCCATCAGTGAGTCGTTTACAGGCTTCCCAAGGAACATTCAGTACTTC,CAISESFTGFPRNIQYF
-,once,TRBV15,TRBJ1-5,TGTGCCACCAGAGGACTGAGCGCGACGGCCCAGCATTTT,CATRGLSATAQHF
-,-,TRBV7-2,TRBJ1-6,TGTGCCAGCAGCCGACAGATCTCCTATAATTCACCCCTCCACTTT,CASSRQISYNSPLHF
TRBD1,-,TRBV27,TRBJ2-2,TGTGCCAGCAGTTTATTCGGGACAGGGGTTCCCGGGGAGCTGTTTTTT,CASSLFGTGVPGELFF
-,-,TRBV30,TRBJ2-7,TGTGCCTGGACTCAGGGGAACGAGCAGTACTTC,CAWTQGNEQYF
-,few,TRBV6-5,TRBJ1-2,TGTGCCAGCAGACCCGCGGAACAGGGTCATGGCTACACCTTC,CASRPAEQGHGYTF
TRBD1,-,TRBV5-4,TRBJ1-2,TGTGCCAGCAGCTCCCCTGGGGACAGGATTTATGGCTACACCTTC,CASSSPGDRIYGYTF
-,-,TRBV5-1,TRBJ2-3,TGCGCCAGCAGCTCTGGACAGAAGGATACGCAGTATTTT,CASSSGQKDTQYF
TRBD1,few,TRBV27,TRBJ2-2,TGTGCCAGCACGACAGGGGCGAACACCGGGGAGCTGTTTTTT,CASTTGANTGELFF
TRBD2,-,TRBV11-2,TRBJ2-1,TGTGCCAGCAGCTTAGACCTACTAGCGGCCAAGCGGGAGTTCTTC,CASSLDLLAAKREFF
TRBD1,-,TRBV28,TRBJ1-6,TGTGCCAGCAGTCTCACTCAGGGGGCGCCTGAGTCACCCCTCCACTTT,CASSLTQGAPESPLHF
TRBD2,-,TRBV9,TRBJ2-1,TGTGCCAGCAGCCCCCGCAGGGATAGCGGGGCCCACAATGAGCAGTTCTTC,CASSPRRDSGAHNEQFF
-,-,TRBV29-1,TRBJ2-3,TGCAGCGTTGAAGATGCACAGTCGAGCACAGATACGCAGTATTTT,CSVEDAQSSTDTQYF
-,-,TRBV5-1,TRBJ2-3,TGCGCCAGCAGCTTGGCCGTTCCCGGAGATACGCAGTATTTT,CASSLAVPGDTQYF
TRBD1,-,TRBV5-8,TRBJ2-5,TGTGCCAGCAGCTTGGAGACAGGGGAAGAGACCCAGTACTTC,CASSLETGEETQYF